This TCR beta chain was profiled in a study of T-cell reconstitution after alpha-beta-depleted transplantation in children. Study conclusions and caveats: Among T cells one year after transplant, newly produced cells accounted for most counts and diversity. Reports say that about two months after transplant, the alpha-beta T cells came out of several hundred graft clones that had expanded.

This clonotype was detected a few times. What it binds is not known. Per the germline V gene, CDR1 is MDHEN and CDR2 is SYDVKM. This CDR3 spans 14 amino acids. V gave up 6 bases and J gave up 3 bases, with 14 bases separating them. Unique molecular identifiers were built into the TCRbeta library. One entry per CDR3 protein, called by TCRdb with MiXCR from the PCR reads. Among hundreds of thousands of distinct CDR3 sequences listed, around 13% were seen once. The sequenced sample was PBMCs, mostly from graft donor cells, obtained 360 days after TCRalphabeta/CD19-depleted stem cell transplant. This sequence joins TRBV28 and TRBJ1-1, with D perhaps TRBD1 (5 bases). The receptor was isolated from a male patient younger than 18 who had a stem cell transplant for acute myeloid leukemia, so the T cells may come from the graft donor. CDR3: CASRPGGFYTEAFF. The CDR3 region has the DNA TGTGCCAGCAGACCTGGGGGGTTCTACACTGAAGCTTTCTTT.